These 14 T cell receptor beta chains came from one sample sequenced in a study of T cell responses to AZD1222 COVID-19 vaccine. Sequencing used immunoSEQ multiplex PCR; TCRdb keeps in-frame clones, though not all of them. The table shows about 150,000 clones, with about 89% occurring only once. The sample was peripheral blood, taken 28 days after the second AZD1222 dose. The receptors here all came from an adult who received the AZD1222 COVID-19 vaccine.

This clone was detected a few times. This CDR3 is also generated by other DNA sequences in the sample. The CDR3 DNA is TGCGCCAGCAGCCAAGGTGGCAGGGGCCGGACTGGGGCCAACGTCCTGACTTTC. The encoded protein is CASSQGGRGRTGANVLTF. The chain has TRBV4-1 and TRBJ2-6, with a possible D match to TRBD1 (6 bases). The V end lost 1 base, the J end lost 2 bases, and 15 bases lay between the germline ends. The V gene's germline CDR1 is MGHRA and CDR2 YSYEKL. This CDR3 spans 18 amino acids.

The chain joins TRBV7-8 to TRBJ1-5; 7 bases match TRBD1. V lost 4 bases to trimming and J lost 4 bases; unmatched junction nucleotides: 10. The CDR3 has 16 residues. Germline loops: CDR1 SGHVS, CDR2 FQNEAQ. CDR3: CASSSATGSGNQPQHF. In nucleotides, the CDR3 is TGTGCCAGCAGCTCAGCGACAGGGAGTGGGAATCAGCCCCAGCATTTT.

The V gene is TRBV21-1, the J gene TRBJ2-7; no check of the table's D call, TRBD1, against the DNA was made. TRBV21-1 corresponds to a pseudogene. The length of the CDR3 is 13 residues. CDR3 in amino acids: CASSKAPHYEQYF. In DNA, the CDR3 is TGTGCCAGCAGCAAAGCTCCCCACTACGAGCAGTACTTC.

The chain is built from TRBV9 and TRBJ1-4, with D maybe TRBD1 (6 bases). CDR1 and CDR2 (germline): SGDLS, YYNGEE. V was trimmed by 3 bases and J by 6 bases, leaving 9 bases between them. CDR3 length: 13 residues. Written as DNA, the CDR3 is TGTGCCAGCAGCGATGGGGGCCATGAAAAACTGTTTTTT. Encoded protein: CASSDGGHEKLFF.

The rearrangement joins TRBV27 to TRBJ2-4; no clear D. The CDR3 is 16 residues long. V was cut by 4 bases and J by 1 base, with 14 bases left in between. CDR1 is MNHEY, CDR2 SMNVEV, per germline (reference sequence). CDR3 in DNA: TGTGCCAGCAGTTCCCCTGCACGGATGGCCAAAAACATTCAGTACTTC. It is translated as CASSSPARMAKNIQYF.

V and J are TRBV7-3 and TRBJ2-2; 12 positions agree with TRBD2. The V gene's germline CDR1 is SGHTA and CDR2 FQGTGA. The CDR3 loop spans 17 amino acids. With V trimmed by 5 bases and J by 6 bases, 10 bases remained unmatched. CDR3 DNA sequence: TGTGCCAGCAGCCTGAGGACTAGCGGGATTTCGGCCGGGGAGCTGTTTTTT. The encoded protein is CASSLRTSGISAGELFF.

The CDR3 nucleotides read TGTGCCAGCAGCCCCGGACGACTAGCGGCCTACGAGCAGTACTTC. Encoded protein: CASSPGRLAAYEQYF. The chain is built from TRBV9 and TRBJ2-7, with 9 bases matching TRBD2. Looked up from germline, CDR1 is SGDLS and CDR2 is YYNGEE. This CDR3 has 15 amino acids. J was trimmed by 2 bases and V by 4 bases; bases with no gene match: 7.

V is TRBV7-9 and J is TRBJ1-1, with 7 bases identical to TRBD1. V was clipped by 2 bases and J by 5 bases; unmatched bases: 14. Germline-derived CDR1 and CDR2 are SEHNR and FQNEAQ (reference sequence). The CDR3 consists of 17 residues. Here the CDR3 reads CASSLPPYKTGRTEAFF. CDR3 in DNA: TGTGCCAGCAGCTTACCACCATACAAGACAGGGCGTACTGAAGCTTTCTTT.

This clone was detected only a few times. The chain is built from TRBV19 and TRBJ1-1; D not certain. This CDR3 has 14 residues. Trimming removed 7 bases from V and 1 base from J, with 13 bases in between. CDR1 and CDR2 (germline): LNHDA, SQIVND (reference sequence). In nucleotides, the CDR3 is TGTGCCAGTACCCCCAACCGGGAGAACACTGAAGCTTTCTTT. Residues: CASTPNRENTEAFF.

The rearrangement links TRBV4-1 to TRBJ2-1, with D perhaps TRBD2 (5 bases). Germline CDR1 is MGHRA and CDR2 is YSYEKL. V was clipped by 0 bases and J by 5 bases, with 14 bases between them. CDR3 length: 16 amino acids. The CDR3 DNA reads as TGCGCCAGCAGCCAAGATTACAGCGGCTCACACAATGAGCAGTTCTTC. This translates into CASSQDYSGSHNEQFF.

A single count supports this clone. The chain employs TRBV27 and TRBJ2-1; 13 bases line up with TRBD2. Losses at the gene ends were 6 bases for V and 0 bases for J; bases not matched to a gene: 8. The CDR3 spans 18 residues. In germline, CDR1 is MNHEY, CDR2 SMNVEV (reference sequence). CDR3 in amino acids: CASSLTSGRKTSYNEQFF. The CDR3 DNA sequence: TGTGCCAGCAGCTTGACTAGCGGGAGGAAAACCTCCTACAATGAGCAGTTCTTC.

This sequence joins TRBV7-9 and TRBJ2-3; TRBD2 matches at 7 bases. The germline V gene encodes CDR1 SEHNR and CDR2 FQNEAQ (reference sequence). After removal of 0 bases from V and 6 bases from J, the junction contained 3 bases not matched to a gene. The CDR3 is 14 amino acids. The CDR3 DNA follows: TGTGCCAGCAGCTTAGCCGGGAGGCTGGATACGCAGTATTTT. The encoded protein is CASSLAGRLDTQYF.

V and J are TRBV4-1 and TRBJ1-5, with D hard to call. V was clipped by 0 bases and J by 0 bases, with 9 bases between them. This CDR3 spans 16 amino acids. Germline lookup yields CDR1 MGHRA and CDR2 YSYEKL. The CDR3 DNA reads TGCGCCAGCAGCCAAGAAGTGGGGTATAGCAATCAGCCCCAGCATTTT. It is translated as CASSQEVGYSNQPQHF.

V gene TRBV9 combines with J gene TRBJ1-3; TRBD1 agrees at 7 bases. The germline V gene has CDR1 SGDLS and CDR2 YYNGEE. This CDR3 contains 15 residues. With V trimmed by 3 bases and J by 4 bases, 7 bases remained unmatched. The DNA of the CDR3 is TGTGCCAGCAGCGCACAGGGGTACTCCGGAAACACCATATATTTT. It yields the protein CASSAQGYSGNTIYF.